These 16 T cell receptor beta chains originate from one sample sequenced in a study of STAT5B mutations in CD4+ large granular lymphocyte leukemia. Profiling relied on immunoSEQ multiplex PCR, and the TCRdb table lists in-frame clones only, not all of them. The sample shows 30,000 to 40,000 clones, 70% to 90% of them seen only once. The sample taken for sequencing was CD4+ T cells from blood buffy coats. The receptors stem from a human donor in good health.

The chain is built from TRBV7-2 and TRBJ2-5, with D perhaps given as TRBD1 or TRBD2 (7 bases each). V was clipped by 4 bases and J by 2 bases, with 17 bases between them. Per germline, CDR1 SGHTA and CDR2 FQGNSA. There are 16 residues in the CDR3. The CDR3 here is CASSSQGRGGQETQYF. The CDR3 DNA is TGTGCCAGCAGCTCCCAAGGCAGGGGGGGGCAAGAGACCCAGTACTTC.

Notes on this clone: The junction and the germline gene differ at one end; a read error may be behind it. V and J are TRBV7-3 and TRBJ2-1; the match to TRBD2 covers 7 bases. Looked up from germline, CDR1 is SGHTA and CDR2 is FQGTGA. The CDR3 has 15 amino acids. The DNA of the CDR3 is TGTGCCAGCAGCCTAACTAGCGAATCCTACAATGAGCAGTTCTTC. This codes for CASSLTSESYNEQFF.

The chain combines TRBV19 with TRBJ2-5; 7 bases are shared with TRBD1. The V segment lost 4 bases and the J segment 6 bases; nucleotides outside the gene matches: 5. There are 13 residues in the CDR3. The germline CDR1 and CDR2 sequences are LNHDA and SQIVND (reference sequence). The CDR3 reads CASSKDRVKTQYF. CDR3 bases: TGTGCCAGTAGTAAAGACAGGGTAAAGACCCAGTACTTC.

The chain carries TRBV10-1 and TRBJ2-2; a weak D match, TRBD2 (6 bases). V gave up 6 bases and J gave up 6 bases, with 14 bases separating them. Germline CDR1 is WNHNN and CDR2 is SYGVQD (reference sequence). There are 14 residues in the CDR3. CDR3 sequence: CASRRDFLAGELFF. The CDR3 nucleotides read TGCGCCAGCAGGAGGGACTTTTTGGCCGGGGAGCTGTTTTTT.

This CDR3 reads CASSESGGRRLSSYNEQFF. CDR3 bases: TGCGCCAGCAGTGAGAGTGGGGGTCGGCGACTGAGCTCCTACAATGAGCAGTTCTTC. This rearrangement joins TRBV10-2 to TRBJ2-1, with D perhaps assigned TRBD1 or TRBD2 (5 bases each). Germline V gene data show CDR1 as WSHSY and CDR2 as SAAADI. Trimming took off 2 bases at V and 0 bases at J, with 20 bases between the two ends. The CDR3 loop spans 19 amino acids.

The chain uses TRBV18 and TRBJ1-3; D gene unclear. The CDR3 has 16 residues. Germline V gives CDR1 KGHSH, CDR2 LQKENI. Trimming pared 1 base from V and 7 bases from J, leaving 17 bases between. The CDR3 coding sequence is TGTGCCAGCTCACCACTCCAGGAAAGCCCCGGGAACACCATATATTTT. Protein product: CASSPLQESPGNTIYF. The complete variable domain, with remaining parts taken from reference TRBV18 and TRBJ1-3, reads NAGVMQNPRHLVRRRGQEARLRCSPMKGHSHVYWYRQLPEEGLKFMVYLQKENIIDESGMPKERFSAEFPKEGPSILRIQQVVRGDSAAYFCASSPLQESPGNTIYFGEGSWLTVV.

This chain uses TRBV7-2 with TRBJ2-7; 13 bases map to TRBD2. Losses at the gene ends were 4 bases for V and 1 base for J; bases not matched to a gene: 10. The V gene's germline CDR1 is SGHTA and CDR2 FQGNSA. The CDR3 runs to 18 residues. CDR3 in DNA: TGTGCCAGCAGCTCATCCGGGACTAGCGGGACCGTTTCCTACGAGCAGTACTTC. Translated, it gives CASSSSGTSGTVSYEQYF.

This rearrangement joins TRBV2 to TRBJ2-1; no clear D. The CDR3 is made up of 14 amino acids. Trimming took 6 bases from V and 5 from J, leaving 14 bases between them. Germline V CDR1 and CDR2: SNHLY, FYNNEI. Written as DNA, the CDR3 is TGTGCCAGCAGGCCGACCTCGGCACACAATGAGCAGTTCTTC. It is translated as CASRPTSAHNEQFF.

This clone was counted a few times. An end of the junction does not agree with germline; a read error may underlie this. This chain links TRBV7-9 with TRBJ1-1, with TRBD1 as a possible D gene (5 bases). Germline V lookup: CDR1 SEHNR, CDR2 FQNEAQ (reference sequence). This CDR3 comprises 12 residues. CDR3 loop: CASGLGGTEAFF. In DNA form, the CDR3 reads TGTGCCAGCGGCTTGGGGGGCACTGAAGCTTTCTTT.

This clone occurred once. In DNA, the CDR3 is TGTGCCAGCAGCTTGGCGGGGATCGGTGGAAACACCATATATTTT. Residues: CASSLAGIGGNTIYF. The rearrangement links TRBV5-5 to TRBJ1-3; no reliable D call. The CDR3 length is 15 residues. Germline values: CDR1 SGHKS, CDR2 YYEKEE (reference sequence). The V gene lost 0 bases and the J gene lost 3 bases, with 10 bases spanning the gap. The full variable domain, its missing parts supplied by reference TRBV5-5 and TRBJ1-3, is DAGVTQSPTHLIKTRGQQVTLRCSPISGHKSVSWYQQVLGQGPQFIFQYYEKEERGRGNFPDRFSARQFPNYSSELNVNALLLGDSALYLCASSLAGIGGNTIYFGEGSWLTVV.

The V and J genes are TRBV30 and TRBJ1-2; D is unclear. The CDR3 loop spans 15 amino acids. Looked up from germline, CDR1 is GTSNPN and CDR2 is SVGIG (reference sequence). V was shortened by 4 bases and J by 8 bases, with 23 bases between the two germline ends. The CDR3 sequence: CAWIRGPRGSDGYTF. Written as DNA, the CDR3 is TGTGCCTGGATAAGAGGGCCTCGGGGAAGTGACGGCTACACCTTC.

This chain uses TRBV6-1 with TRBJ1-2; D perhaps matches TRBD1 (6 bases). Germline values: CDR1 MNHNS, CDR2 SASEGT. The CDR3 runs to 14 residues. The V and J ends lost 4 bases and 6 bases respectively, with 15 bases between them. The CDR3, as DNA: TGTGCCAGCAGTGCATCCGGGACACTTGATGGCTACACCTTC. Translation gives CASSASGTLDGYTF.

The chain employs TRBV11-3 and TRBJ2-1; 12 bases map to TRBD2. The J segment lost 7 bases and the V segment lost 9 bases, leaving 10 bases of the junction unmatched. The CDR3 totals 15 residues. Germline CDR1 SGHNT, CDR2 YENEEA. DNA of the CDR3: TGTGCCAGTCGAAAGCTAGCGGGAGGGCCAAATGAGCAGTTCTTC. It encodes CASRKLAGGPNEQFF.

The CDR3: CSAGRDFQDTQYF. The CDR3 nucleotides read TGCAGCGCGGGCAGGGACTTTCAAGATACGCAGTATTTT. The rearrangement uses TRBV29-1 and TRBJ2-3; D possibly corresponds to TRBD2 (6 bases). From germline, CDR1 is SQVTM and CDR2 ANQGSEA. Trimming left V 7 bases short and J 5 bases short, with 16 bases between. The length of the CDR3 is 13 residues.

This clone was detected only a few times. As DNA, the CDR3 is TGTGCCATCCCCGGGACTAGCGGAGATACGCAGTATTTT. It codes for CAIPGTSGDTQYF. The chain uses TRBV7-2 and TRBJ2-3; 11 bases match TRBD2. V gave up 10 bases and J gave up 5 bases; unmatched junction bases: 5. The CDR3 is made up of 13 amino acids. Germline loops: CDR1 SGHTA, CDR2 FQGNSA. Variable domain in full (rest from reference TRBV7-2 and TRBJ2-3): GAGVSQSPSNKVTEKGKDVELRCDPISGHTALYWYRQSLGQGLEFLIYFQGNSAPDKSGLPSDRFSAERTGGSVSTLTIQRTQQEDSAVYLCAIPGTSGDTQYFGPGTRLTVL.

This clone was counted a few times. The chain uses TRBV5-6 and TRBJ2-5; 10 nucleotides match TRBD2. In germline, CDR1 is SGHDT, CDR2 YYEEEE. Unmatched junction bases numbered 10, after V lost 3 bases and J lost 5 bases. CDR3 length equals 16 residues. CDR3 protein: CASSWSSGSLEETQYF. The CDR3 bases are TGTGCCAGCAGCTGGTCTAGCGGGAGCTTGGAGGAGACCCAGTACTTC.